The next 3 T cell receptor beta chains were all read from a single sample in a study of tumor-infiltrating lymphocytes in glioblastoma multiforme. Multiple V-beta primers and a C-beta primer amplified TCRB from RNA. Each CDR3 protein is one row after TCRdb ran MiXCR on the multiplex PCR reads. The sample lists roughly 8,400 distinct CDR3 sequences; over 60% were seen once. The sequencing input was brain tumor tissue. These TCRs come from a male donor with glioblastoma.

This clonotype is labeled as medium-sized. The chain combines TRBV20-1 with TRBJ1-2; D is perhaps TRBD1 (6 bases). V lost 2 bases to trimming and J lost 0 bases, with 13 bases between them. Germline V CDR1 and CDR2: DFQATT, SNEGSKA (reference sequence). The CDR3 is made up of 15 amino acids. CDR3 amino acids: CSARLGGSTNYGYTF. DNA for the CDR3: TGCAGTGCTAGACTGGGGGGCTCAACTAACTATGGCTACACCTTC.

This clonotype was counted once. This likely comes from a read error, as the CDR3 has no conserved phenylalanine or tryptophan at its end. The DNA is left out, because the CDR3 cannot be placed on it with certainty; the CDR3 is given as TCRdb lists it. This chain joins TRBV20-1 and TRBJ2-1; the table's TRBD2 call for D was not verified on the DNA. The CDR3 length is 14 residues, termini included. The germline V gene encodes CDR1 DFQATT and CDR2 SNEGSKA (reference sequence). The CDR3 protein is CSTRDEAGLYEHFV.

The chain carries TRBV20-1 and TRBJ2-5, with 7 bases aligning to TRBD2. Germline CDR1 DFQATT, CDR2 SNEGSKA (reference sequence). There are 12 residues in the CDR3. V lost 6 bases and J lost 5; bases outside the gene matches: 6. The CDR3 protein is CSAPRGVETQYF. In nucleotides, the CDR3 is TGCAGTGCCCCCCGGGGGGTGGAGACCCAGTACTTC.